Many counts were recorded for the clone carrying this T cell receptor beta chain. The data derive from a study of T cells in Graves' hyperthyroidism and ophthalmopathy. Template material for amplifying TCR beta CDR3 regions consisted of RNA transcripts. HTBI primers drove first-round RT-PCR of the TCR CDR3. TCRdb independently ran MiXCR on the multiplex PCR reads; one entry per CDR3 protein. The sample contains 330,000 or so distinct CDR3 sequences, around 18% of which appear only once. V gave up 5 bases and J gave up 3 bases; unmatched junction bases: 5. Germline V gene sequence: CDR1 PRHDT, CDR2 FYEKMQ (reference sequence). This CDR3 has 15 amino acids.

The chain recombines TRBV13 with TRBJ2-5; 11 nucleotides align to TRBD1. Sequencing input: blood. This TCR came from a woman between 40 and 50 years old with Graves' ophthalmopathy. The CDR3 loop reads CASSALGQGEETQYF. CDR3 coding DNA: TGTGCCAGCAGCGCCCTGGGACAGGGGGAAGAGACCCAGTACTTC. The full variable domain, with the rest looked up from reference TRBV13 and TRBJ2-5, is AAGVIQSPRHLIKEKRETATLKCYPIPRHDTVYWYQQGPGQDPQFLISFYEKMQSDKGSIPDRFSAQQFSDYHSELNMSSLELGDSALYFCASSALGQGEETQYFGPGTRLLVL.